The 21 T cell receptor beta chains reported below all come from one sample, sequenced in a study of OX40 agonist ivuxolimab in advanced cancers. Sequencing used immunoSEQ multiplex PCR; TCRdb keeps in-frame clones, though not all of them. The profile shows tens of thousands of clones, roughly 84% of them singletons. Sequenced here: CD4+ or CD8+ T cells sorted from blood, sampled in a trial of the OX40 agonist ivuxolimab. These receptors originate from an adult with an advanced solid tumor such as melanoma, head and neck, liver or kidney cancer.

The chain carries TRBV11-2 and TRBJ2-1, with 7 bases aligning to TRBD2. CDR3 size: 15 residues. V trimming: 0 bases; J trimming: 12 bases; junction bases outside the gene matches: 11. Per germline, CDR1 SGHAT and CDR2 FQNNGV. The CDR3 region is CASSLDRWPRGGQFF. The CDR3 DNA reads TGTGCCAGCAGCTTAGATCGATGGCCCCGCGGGGGGCAGTTCTTC.

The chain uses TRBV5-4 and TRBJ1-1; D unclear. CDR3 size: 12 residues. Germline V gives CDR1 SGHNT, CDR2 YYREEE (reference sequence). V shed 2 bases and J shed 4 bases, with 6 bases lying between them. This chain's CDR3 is CASSFARTEAFF. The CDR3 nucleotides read TGTGCCAGCAGCTTCGCACGCACTGAAGCTTTCTTT.

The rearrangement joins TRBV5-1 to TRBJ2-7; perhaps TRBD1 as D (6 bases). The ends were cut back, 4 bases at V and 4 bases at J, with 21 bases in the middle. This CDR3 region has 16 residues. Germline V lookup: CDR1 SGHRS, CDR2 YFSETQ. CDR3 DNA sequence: TGCGCCAGCAGCGTGGGGCCGGGACAAGCTGCTTACGAGCAGTACTTC. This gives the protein CASSVGPGQAAYEQYF.

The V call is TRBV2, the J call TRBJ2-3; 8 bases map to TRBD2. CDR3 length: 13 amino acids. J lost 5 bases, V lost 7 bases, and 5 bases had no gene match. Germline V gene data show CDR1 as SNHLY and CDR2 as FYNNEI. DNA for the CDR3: TGTGCCAGCAAAGCGGGAGAGGGAGATACGCAGTATTTT. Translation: CASKAGEGDTQYF.

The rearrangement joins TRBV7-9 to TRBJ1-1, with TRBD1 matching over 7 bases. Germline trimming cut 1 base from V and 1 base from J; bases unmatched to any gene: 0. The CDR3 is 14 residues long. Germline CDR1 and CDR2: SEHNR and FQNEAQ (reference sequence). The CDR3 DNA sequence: TGTGCCAGCAGCTTAGGGACAGGGAACACTGAAGCTTTCTTT. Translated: CASSLGTGNTEAFF. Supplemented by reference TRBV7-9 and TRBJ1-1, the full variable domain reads DTGVSQNPRHKITKRGQNVTFRCDPISEHNRLYWYRQTLGQGPEFLTYFQNEAQLEKSRLLSDRFSAERPKGSFSTLEIQRTEQGDSAMYLCASSLGTGNTEAFFGQGTRLTVV.

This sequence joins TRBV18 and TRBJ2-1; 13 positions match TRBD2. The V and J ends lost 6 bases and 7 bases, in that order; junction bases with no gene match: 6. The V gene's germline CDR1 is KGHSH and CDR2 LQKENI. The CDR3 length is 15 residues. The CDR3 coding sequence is TGTGCCAGCTCCCCGGGACTAGCGGGACTTAATGAGCAGTTCTTC. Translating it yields CASSPGLAGLNEQFF.

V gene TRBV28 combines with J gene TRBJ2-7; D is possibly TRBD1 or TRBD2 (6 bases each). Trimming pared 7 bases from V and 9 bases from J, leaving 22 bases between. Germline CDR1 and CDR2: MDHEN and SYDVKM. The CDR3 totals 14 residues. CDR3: CASTIASRGQGQYF. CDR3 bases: TGTGCCAGCACCATCGCTAGTCGGGGGCAGGGGCAGTACTTC.

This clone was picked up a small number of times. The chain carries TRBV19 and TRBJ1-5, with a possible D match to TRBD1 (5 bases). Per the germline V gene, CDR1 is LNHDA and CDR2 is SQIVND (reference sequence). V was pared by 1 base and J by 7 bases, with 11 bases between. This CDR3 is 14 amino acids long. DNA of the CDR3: TGTGCCAGTAGTATAGCGTACGGGGGGCAGCCCCAGCATTTT. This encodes CASSIAYGGQPQHF.

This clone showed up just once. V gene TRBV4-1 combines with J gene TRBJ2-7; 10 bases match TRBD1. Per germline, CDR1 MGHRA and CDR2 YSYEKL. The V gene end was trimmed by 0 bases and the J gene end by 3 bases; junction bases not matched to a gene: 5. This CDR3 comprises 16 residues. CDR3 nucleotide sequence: TGCGCCAGCAGCCAAGATACCGGGACAGGGGTCTACGAGCAGTACTTC. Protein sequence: CASSQDTGTGVYEQYF.

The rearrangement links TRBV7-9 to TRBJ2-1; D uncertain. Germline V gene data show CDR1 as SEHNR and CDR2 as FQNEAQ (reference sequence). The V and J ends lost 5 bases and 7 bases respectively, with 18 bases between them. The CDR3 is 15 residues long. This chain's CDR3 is CASSPSRWSRNEQFF. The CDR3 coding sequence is TGTGCCAGCAGCCCCTCCCGCTGGTCCCGGAATGAGCAGTTCTTC.

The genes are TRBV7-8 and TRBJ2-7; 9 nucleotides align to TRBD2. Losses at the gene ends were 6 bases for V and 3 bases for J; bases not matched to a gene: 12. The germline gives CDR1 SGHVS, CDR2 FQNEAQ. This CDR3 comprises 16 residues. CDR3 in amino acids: CASRLPGLATIYEQYF. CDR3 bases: TGTGCCAGCAGACTACCCGGACTAGCGACGATCTACGAGCAGTACTTC.

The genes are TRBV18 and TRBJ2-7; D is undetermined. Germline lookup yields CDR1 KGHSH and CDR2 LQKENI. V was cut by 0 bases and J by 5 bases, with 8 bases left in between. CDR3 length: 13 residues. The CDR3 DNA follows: TGTGCCAGCTCACCACCGGGTACCCACGAGCAGTACTTC. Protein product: CASSPPGTHEQYF.

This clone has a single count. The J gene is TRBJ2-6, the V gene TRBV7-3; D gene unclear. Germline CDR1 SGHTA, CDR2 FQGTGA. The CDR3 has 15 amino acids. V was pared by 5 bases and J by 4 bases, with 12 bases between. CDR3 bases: TGTGCCAGCAGCCCCGGTTTAGGAGGGGCCAACGTCCTGACTTTC. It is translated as CASSPGLGGANVLTF.

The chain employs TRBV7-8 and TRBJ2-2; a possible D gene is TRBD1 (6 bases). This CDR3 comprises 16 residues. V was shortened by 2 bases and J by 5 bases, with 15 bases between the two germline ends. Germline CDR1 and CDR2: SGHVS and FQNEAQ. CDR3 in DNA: TGTGCCAGCAGCTTAACAGGGCCAGCCATAACCGGGGAGCTGTTTTTT. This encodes CASSLTGPAITGELFF.

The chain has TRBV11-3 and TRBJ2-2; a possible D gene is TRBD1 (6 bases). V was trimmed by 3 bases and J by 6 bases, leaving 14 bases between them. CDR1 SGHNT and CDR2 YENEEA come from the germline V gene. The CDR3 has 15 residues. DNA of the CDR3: TGTGCCAGCAGCTTCAGGGGTCTAGAGGCCGGGGAGCTGTTTTTT. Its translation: CASSFRGLEAGELFF.

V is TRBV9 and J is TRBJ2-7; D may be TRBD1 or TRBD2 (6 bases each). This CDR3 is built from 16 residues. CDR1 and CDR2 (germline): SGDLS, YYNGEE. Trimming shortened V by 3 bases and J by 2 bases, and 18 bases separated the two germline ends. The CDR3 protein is CASSALSGAVPYEQYF. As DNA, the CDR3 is TGTGCCAGCAGCGCCCTTTCGGGGGCAGTTCCCTACGAGCAGTACTTC.

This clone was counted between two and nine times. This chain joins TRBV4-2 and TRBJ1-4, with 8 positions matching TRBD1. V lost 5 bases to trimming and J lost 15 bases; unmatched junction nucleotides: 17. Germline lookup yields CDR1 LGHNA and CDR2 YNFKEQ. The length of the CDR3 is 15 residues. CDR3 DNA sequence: TGTGCCAGCAGCTTAGCGATAGGACAGGGACAATCGGTGTTTTTT. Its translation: CASSLAIGQGQSVFF.

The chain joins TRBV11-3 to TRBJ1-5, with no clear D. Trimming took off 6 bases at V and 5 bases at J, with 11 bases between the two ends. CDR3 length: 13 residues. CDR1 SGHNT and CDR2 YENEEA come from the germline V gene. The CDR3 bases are TGTGCCAGCAGTGTTGCGGCCGATCAGCCCCAGCATTTT. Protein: CASSVAADQPQHF.

CDR3 region: CASSPRDRGLLYEQYF. Written as DNA, the CDR3 is TGTGCCAGCTCACCGCGGGACAGGGGTCTCCTCTACGAGCAGTACTTC. The gene calls are TRBV18 and TRBJ2-7; 10 bases map to TRBD1. The CDR3 has 16 residues. After removal of 3 bases from V and 3 bases from J, the junction contained 8 bases not matched to a gene. Germline V gives CDR1 KGHSH, CDR2 LQKENI. Full variable domain (missing parts from reference TRBV18 and TRBJ2-7): NAGVMQNPRHLVRRRGQEARLRCSPMKGHSHVYWYRQLPEEGLKFMVYLQKENIIDESGMPKERFSAEFPKEGPSILRIQQVVRGDSAAYFCASSPRDRGLLYEQYFGPGTRLTVT.

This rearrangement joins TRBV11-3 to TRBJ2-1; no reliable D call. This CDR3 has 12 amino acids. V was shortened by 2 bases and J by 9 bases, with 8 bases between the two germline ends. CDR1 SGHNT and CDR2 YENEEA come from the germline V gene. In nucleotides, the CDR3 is TGTGCCAGCAGCTTAAATGACCGTGAGCAGTTCTTC. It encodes CASSLNDREQFF.

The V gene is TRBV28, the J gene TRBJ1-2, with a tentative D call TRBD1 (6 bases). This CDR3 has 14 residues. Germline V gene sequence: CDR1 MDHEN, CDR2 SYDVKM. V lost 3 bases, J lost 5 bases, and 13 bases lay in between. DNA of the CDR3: TGTGCCAGCAGTTTCCACAGGGATAGGTATGGCTACACCTTC. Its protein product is CASSFHRDRYGYTF.